This entry lists 12 T cell receptor beta chains sequenced from one sample in a study of T cell changes during pregnancy in multiple sclerosis. Only in-frame clones appear in the TCRdb table, and some are missing; sequencing was by immunoSEQ multiplex PCR. The data contain more than 90,000 clones, 91% of them seen just once; the ten biggest clones take up 2.5% to 3.5%. The material was peripheral blood, obtained in the second trimester of pregnancy. Receptors were obtained from a female donor with multiple sclerosis, enrolled in a pregnancy study.

This chain connects TRBV27 to TRBJ2-7, with D unresolved. The CDR3 contains 17 residues. In germline, CDR1 is MNHEY, CDR2 SMNVEV (reference sequence). Trimming cost V 0 bases and J 3 bases, with 18 bases left between them. CDR3: CASSLSDHAGGFYEQYF. DNA of the CDR3: TGTGCCAGCAGTTTATCGGATCACGCCGGCGGTTTCTACGAGCAGTACTTC.

The chain links TRBV7-9 to TRBJ2-5; D gene ambiguous. The CDR3 totals 15 residues. The V gene lost 2 bases and the J gene lost 2 bases, with 12 bases spanning the gap. Germline CDR1 and CDR2: SEHNR and FQNEAQ (reference sequence). The DNA for the CDR3 is TGTGCCAGCAGCTTAATGCCAGGCCTTCAAGAGACCCAGTACTTC. It yields the protein CASSLMPGLQETQYF.

The gene calls are TRBV29-1 and TRBJ2-3; TRBD2 agrees at 10 bases. With V trimmed by 3 bases and J by 6 bases, 9 bases remained unmatched. CDR1 is SQVTM and CDR2 is ANQGSEA in the germline V gene. This CDR3 has 15 residues. The CDR3 sequence: CSVDLAGGLHDTQYF. The CDR3 coding sequence is TGCAGCGTTGACTTAGCGGGAGGACTTCACGATACGCAGTATTTT.

The CDR3 DNA reads TGCAGCGTCGGGACAGGGGTAACGGGGGACGAGCAGTACTTC. Encoded protein: CSVGTGVTGDEQYF. The genes are TRBV29-1 and TRBJ2-7; TRBD1 agrees at 10 bases. The CDR3 runs 14 residues. V lost 6 bases to trimming and J lost 5 bases; unmatched junction nucleotides: 10. Germline CDR1 reads SQVTM; CDR2 reads ANQGSEA.

This clone came up once. The V and J genes are TRBV19 and TRBJ2-1; TRBD2 is a possible D gene (6 bases). Trimming took off 9 bases at V and 0 bases at J, with 15 bases between the two ends. Per germline, CDR1 LNHDA and CDR2 SQIVND (reference sequence). The CDR3 loop spans 15 amino acids. This CDR3 is CASDSGGSSYNEQFF. The DNA for the CDR3 is TGTGCCAGCGATAGCGGAGGGAGCTCCTACAATGAGCAGTTCTTC.

This chain links TRBV28 with TRBJ2-3; 7 nucleotides align to TRBD2. The V gene's germline CDR1 is MDHEN and CDR2 SYDVKM. The CDR3 runs to 13 residues. Unmatched junction bases numbered 7, after V lost 7 bases and J lost 6 bases. This chain's CDR3 is CASNTPGGDTQYF. CDR3 coding DNA: TGTGCCAGCAATACGCCCGGGGGGGATACGCAGTATTTT. Together with reference TRBV28 and TRBJ2-3, the CDR3 gives the full variable domain: DVKVTQSSRYLVKRTGEKVFLECVQDMDHENMFWYRQDPGLGLRLIYFSYDVKMKEKGDIPEGYSVSREKKERFSLILESASTNQTSMYLCASNTPGGDTQYFGPGTRLTVL.

The chain employs TRBV13 and TRBJ2-3, with 9 bases aligning to TRBD2. The CDR3 covers 15 residues. The V and J ends lost 5 bases and 4 bases, in that order; junction bases with no gene match: 7. Germline V gene sequence: CDR1 PRHDT, CDR2 FYEKMQ (reference sequence). The CDR3 nucleotides are TGTGCCAGCAGCCCGGCGGGAGGGCACCCAGATACGCAGTATTTT. Its translation is CASSPAGGHPDTQYF.

The V and J genes are TRBV6-5 and TRBJ1-1; D unclear. The length of the CDR3 is 12 residues. Germline V gives CDR1 MNHEY, CDR2 SVGAGI. Between the trimmed V and J ends, which lost 7 bases and 8 bases, there was a span of 14 bases. CDR3 in amino acids: CASIFRGTEAFF. CDR3 sequence (DNA): TGTGCCAGCATTTTTCGGGGTACCGAAGCTTTCTTT.

The V call is TRBV29-1, the J call TRBJ2-5; 8 positions agree with TRBD1. Germline loops: CDR1 SQVTM, CDR2 ANQGSEA. This CDR3 comprises 13 residues. After removal of 4 bases from V and 1 base from J, the junction contained 2 bases not matched to a gene. For the CDR3, the DNA is TGCAGCGTTGGACAGGGGCCCCAAGAGACCCAGTACTTC. Residues: CSVGQGPQETQYF.

The sample holds a few counts of this clone. The chain combines TRBV28 with TRBJ1-2; maybe TRBD1 (5 bases). Germline loops: CDR1 MDHEN, CDR2 SYDVKM. Trimming removed 6 bases from V and 8 bases from J, with 16 bases in between. CDR3 length equals 13 residues. The CDR3 loop reads CASSLGAGRGYTF. The CDR3, as DNA: TGTGCCAGCAGCCTCGGAGCGGGGCGAGGCTACACCTTC.

The gene calls are TRBV28 and TRBJ1-4; TRBD1 agrees at 11 bases. V shed 8 bases, J shed 5 bases, and the junction held 4 bases outside the gene matches. Looked up from germline, CDR1 is MDHEN and CDR2 is SYDVKM. The CDR3 sequence is 14 residues long. CDR3 amino acids: CASRGTGGNEKLFF. The DNA for the CDR3 is TGTGCCAGCCGGGGGACAGGGGGAAATGAAAAACTGTTTTTT.

The gene calls are TRBV18 and TRBJ2-3; 7 bases line up with TRBD2. The J segment lost 4 bases and the V segment lost 2 bases, leaving 3 bases of the junction unmatched. Germline V gene data show CDR1 as KGHSH and CDR2 as LQKENI. The CDR3 has 14 residues. The CDR3 loop is CASSPELASDTQYF. CDR3 DNA sequence: TGTGCCAGCTCACCAGAACTAGCGTCAGATACGCAGTATTTT.